This T cell receptor (beta chain) comes out of a study of blood T cell repertoires in COVID-19. About the study: Sites across the United States, Italy and Spain contributed samples from acute and convalescent COVID-19. T cells, B-cell-depleted T cells, or PBMCs provided the cDNA or gDNA that served as material.

Per the authors' pipeline: Nucleated cell number was recorded as an estimate derived from reference gene primer amplification. Assay used: immunoSEQ multiplex PCR; TCRdb lists only in-frame clones, some missing. That table gives V, J and clone size, and the DNA gave D and trimming. The table has roughly 250,000 clones, approximately 90% seen once. CDR1 is LNHDA and CDR2 is SQIVND in the germline V gene (reference sequence). V shed 3 bases, J shed 7 bases, and the junction held 10 bases outside the gene matches. This CDR3 has 16 residues. The chain recombines TRBV19 with TRBJ1-2; TRBD1 aligns across 11 bases. The clonotype was recovered from a woman aged 35 to 49 with acute or convalescent COVID-19. Sequenced sample: peripheral blood. The CDR3: CASSIHPPGQGGGYTF. The CDR3 nucleotides read TGTGCCAGTAGTATCCACCCACCGGGACAGGGGGGTGGCTACACCTTC. The full variable domain, completed using reference TRBV19 and TRBJ1-2, is DGGITQSPKYLFRKEGQNVTLSCEQNLNHDAMYWYRQDPGQGLRLIYYSQIVNDFQKGDIAEGYSVSREKKESFPLTVTSAQKNPTAFYLCASSIHPPGQGGGYTFGSGTRLTVV.